This T cell receptor (beta chain) was obtained from a study of blood T cell repertoires in COVID-19. Study background: The study drew acute and convalescent COVID-19 samples from the United States, Italy and Spain. PBMCs, B-cell-depleted T cells, or T cells provided the cDNA or gDNA that made up the material.

Authors' data handling: Cell counts per sample came from amplifying reference gene primers. The assay was immunoSEQ multiplex PCR, and TCRdb's table has in-frame clones only and misses some. The V and J calls and clone size were taken over from that table, and D and trimming were inferred from the DNA. The table shows under 300,000 clones, with 82% occurring only once. The receptor was isolated from a woman older than 75 with active or convalescent COVID-19. Input material: peripheral blood.

The chain's CDR3 is CASSFRGASPLTYGYTF. The CDR3 nucleotides read TGTGCCAGCAGCTTTCGGGGGGCGTCCCCGCTTACCTATGGCTACACCTTC. V is TRBV5-6 and J is TRBJ1-2; D might be TRBD1 (6 bases). The germline V gene has CDR1 SGHDT and CDR2 YYEEEE. The V end was cut by 2 bases, the J end by 4 bases, with 21 bases between. The CDR3 covers 17 residues.